These T cell receptor beta chains were read from a single sample in a study of cytomegalovirus exposure and HLA in healthy donors. The assay was immunoSEQ multiplex PCR, and TCRdb's table has in-frame clones only and misses some. Of tens of thousands of clones listed, about nine tenths are singletons. Sequenced material: PBMCs. The receptors originated from a woman aged 40 to 50 in good health and CMV-seropositive. CDR3s leave out the opening cysteine and the closing phenylalanine or tryptophan.

>TRBV25-1|TRBJ2-7
ASIRGYEQY
>TRBV6-1|TRBJ1-1
ASRSGDTVLKAF
>TRBV28|TRBJ2-3
ASSISGGGNTQY
>TRBV6-1|TRBJ2-5
ASSEPGGRETQY
>TRBV27|TRBJ2-7
ASSLYPPTSGGDTYEQY
>TRBV29-1|TRBJ2-3
SVASGSTDTQY
>TRBV19|TRBJ2-7
ASSWGTGGSYEQY
>TRBV18|TRBJ2-5
ASSPFGLTGKTQY
>TRBV19|TRBJ2-1
ASSIGTSPNEQF
>TRBV11-2|TRBJ2-3
ASSLAGAFTDTQY
>TRBV9|TRBJ2-3
ASSVSPSSTDTQY
>TRBV7-8|TRBJ1-3
ASSLNSLEGAENTIY
>TRBV11-2|TRBJ1-6
ASSPGQVNSPLH
>TRBV5-1|TRBJ1-1
ASSLALLGGMITEAF
>TRBV5-4|TRBJ2-5
ASSPTAGEQETQY
>TRBV11-3|TRBJ2-7
ASSLQASYEQY
>TRBV5-6|TRBJ1-2
ASSLGEGDGYT
>TRBV7-9|TRBJ2-2
ASSLQTGKTGELF
>TRBV29-1|TRBJ2-5
SVVVAGMMTQY
>TRBV4-3|TRBJ2-3
ASSQTGDISTDTQY
>TRBV19|TRBJ2-6
ASSEQSGANVLT
>TRBV4-3|TRBJ2-3
ASSQDGGVTTDTQY
>TRBV29-1|TRBJ1-1
SAQQGDTEAF
>TRBV11-2|TRBJ1-2
ASSFPTGPTPSGYT
>TRBV27|TRBJ1-1
ASGATRTGAF
>TRBV5-6|TRBJ1-1
ASSAPDRGHTEAF
>TRBV4-2|TRBJ2-3
ASSQLRGAQPADTQY
>TRBV2|TRBJ1-1
ASSAGTAEAF
>TRBV5-1|TRBJ1-4
ASSLGAGGNEKLF
>TRBV4-2|TRBJ2-7
ASSQASGSSYEQY
>TRBV6-5|TRBJ1-1
ASSYWGMNTEAF
>TRBV6-1|TRBJ1-2
ASSQSQGIYGYT
>TRBV7-3|TRBJ1-1
ATWPGQLLTGAEAF
>TRBV19|TRBJ2-3
ASSSTGVRTDTQY
>TRBV5-6|TRBJ2-2
ASSPLAGELF
>TRBV10-3|TRBJ2-2
AMGAGELF
>TRBV6-5|TRBJ1-1
ASSVSGLDTEAF
>TRBV4-2|TRBJ1-1
ASSQLSENTEAF
>TRBV18|TRBJ2-2
ASSPGLTNTGELF
>TRBV4-1|TRBJ2-5
ASRPRDRGETQY
>TRBV4-3|TRBJ2-3
ASSQGSGGAGDTQY
>TRBV27|TRBJ2-1
ASSSITLHSYNEQF
>TRBV7-2|TRBJ1-5
ASSLVANPGPQH
>TRBV6-5|TRBJ1-2
ASRTPTALNYGYT
>TRBV6-1|TRBJ2-1
ASSDLAGLNNEQF
>TRBV30|TRBJ2-5
AWNAGGEGQETQY
>TRBV7-9|TRBJ1-1
AIHIEPGLVRAF
>TRBV7-9|TRBJ2-5
ASSPGLATETQY
>TRBV25-1|TRBJ1-2
ASSGLETAYGYT
>TRBV27|TRBJ2-1
TSSTQGPHRDEQF
>TRBV4-1|TRBJ1-6
ASSRQWDGGKGSPLH